This TCR beta chain was recorded in a study of regulatory T cells in long-lasting Graves disease. At the level of the study: Newly diagnosed Graves' patients had taken antithyroid drugs under 3 months.

Time point defined: newly diagnosed GD, antithyroid drugs for less than 3 months. PBMC-extracted RNA yielded the TCR library. Overall study results and limits: TRBV28, TRBJ1-2 and TRBJ2-5 emerged as the favored segments in persistent disease.

Construction of the TCR beta libraries employed iRepertoire HTBI primers in conjunction with Arm-PCR of CDR3 regions. TCRdb called the multiplex PCR reads again in MiXCR, with one record for every CDR3 protein. The sample carries under 500,000 distinct CDR3 sequences, roughly 15% recorded once. This clonotype was counted only a few times. Its antigen is still unknown. This CDR3 comprises 13 residues. The germline CDR1 and CDR2 sequences are SEHNR and FQNEAQ (reference sequence). Between the trimmed V and J ends, which lost 8 bases and 9 bases, there was a span of 17 bases. This sample also appeared in a second study, on T cells in Graves' hyperthyroidism and ophthalmopathy. That investigation notes: Graves' hyperthyroidism without ophthalmopathy progression within 18 months was termed stable.

The TCR comes from a woman in her 30s with Graves disease. V gene TRBV7-9 combines with J gene TRBJ2-4; weak D call: TRBD2 (5 bases). The input for sequencing was peripheral blood mononuclear cells (PBMCs), taken at new diagnosis, from a patient treated with antithyroid drugs. The CDR3 protein is CASGGLDPAIQYF. CDR3 DNA: TGTGCCAGCGGTGGACTGGATCCCGCCATTCAGTACTTC.